These 22 T cell receptor beta chains share one sample of origin, sequenced in a study of T cell responses to AZD1222 COVID-19 vaccine. The table came from immunoSEQ multiplex PCR; TCRdb's copy has only in-frame clones and leaves some out. The table has 95,000 to 150,000 clones, approximately 85% seen once. The source material was peripheral blood, sampled on day 0 of AZD1222 vaccination. Source of these receptors: an adult in good health.

This chain joins TRBV2 and TRBJ2-1; 10 nucleotides agree with TRBD1. The CDR3 runs 15 residues. Germline assignment: CDR1 SNHLY and CDR2 FYNNEI. Unmatched junction bases numbered 6, after V lost 4 bases and J lost 6 bases. CDR3 sequence reads: CASSGGGTGANEQFF. The CDR3 region has the DNA TGTGCCAGCAGTGGCGGGGGGACAGGGGCCAATGAGCAGTTCTTC.

The V and J genes are TRBV18 and TRBJ1-5, with TRBD1 matching over 7 bases. CDR1 is KGHSH, CDR2 LQKENI, per germline. The CDR3 sequence is 15 residues long. V shed 4 bases and J 5 bases; nucleotides not matched to a gene: 8. The CDR3 spells CASSRATGWDQPQHF. CDR3 nucleotide sequence: TGTGCCAGCTCACGCGCGACAGGGTGGGATCAGCCCCAGCATTTT.

CDR3 nucleotide sequence: TGTGCCAGCAGCCGTACCCTCGGGGAGAACACAGATACGCAGTATTTT. This sequence encodes CASSRTLGENTDTQYF. The chain joins TRBV5-5 to TRBJ2-3; D may be TRBD2 (5 bases). The CDR3 runs to 16 residues. Germline CDR1 reads SGHKS; CDR2 reads YYEKEE (reference sequence). V was clipped by 4 bases and J by 2 bases, with 17 bases between them. Based on the CDR3 plus reference TRBV5-5 and TRBJ2-3, the full variable domain is DAGVTQSPTHLIKTRGQQVTLRCSPISGHKSVSWYQQVLGQGPQFIFQYYEKEERGRGNFPDRFSARQFPNYSSELNVNALLLGDSALYLCASSRTLGENTDTQYFGPGTRLTVL.

V and J are TRBV7-6 and TRBJ1-3; D uncertain. The V and J ends lost 2 bases and 1 base respectively, with 9 bases between them. Germline lookup yields CDR1 SGHVS and CDR2 FNYEAQ. This CDR3 has 15 residues. CDR3 region: CASSLYGFSGNTIYF. The CDR3 bases are TGTGCCAGCAGCTTATATGGTTTTTCTGGAAACACCATATATTTT.

The chain's CDR3 is CASSLRHNEQFF. Here the CDR3 DNA reads TGTGCCAGCAGTCTCCGGCACAATGAGCAGTTCTTC. V and J are TRBV28 and TRBJ2-1, with no clear D. V lost 5 bases and J lost 5, with 7 bases in between. The CDR3 runs 12 residues. Germline V lookup: CDR1 MDHEN, CDR2 SYDVKM.

This chain connects TRBV13 to TRBJ1-4, with 7 nucleotides matching TRBD1. The CDR3 loop spans 17 amino acids. Trimming at V came to 1 base and at J to 3 bases, leaving 8 bases not matched to a gene. Germline V CDR1 and CDR2: PRHDT, FYEKMQ (reference sequence). CDR3 sequence: CASSLAAWGQPNEKLFF. CDR3 nucleotides: TGTGCCAGCAGCTTAGCCGCTTGGGGACAGCCTAATGAAAAACTGTTTTTT.

The chain uses TRBV5-1 and TRBJ1-1; D perhaps matches TRBD1 (6 bases). Germline assignment: CDR1 SGHRS and CDR2 YFSETQ. The CDR3 covers 14 residues. V was clipped by 1 base and J by 4 bases, with 11 bases between them. CDR3 nucleotides: TGCGCCAGCAGCTTGTCACAGGGTACCACTGAAGCTTTCTTT. This sequence encodes CASSLSQGTTEAFF.

This clone was seen only a few times. The rearrangement joins TRBV29-1 to TRBJ1-1; D is undetermined. The CDR3 consists of 10 residues. CDR1 SQVTM and CDR2 ANQGSEA come from the germline V gene. Trimming cost V 7 bases and J 5 bases, with 8 bases left between them. CDR3 sequence (DNA): TGCAGCGGCGGTGGTACTGAAGCTTTCTTT. This sequence encodes CSGGGTEAFF.

The V call is TRBV19, the J call TRBJ1-5; 11 bases are a match to TRBD1. Looked up from germline, CDR1 is LNHDA and CDR2 is SQIVND (reference sequence). The CDR3 has 15 amino acids. The junction had 6 bases not matched to a gene; V was cut back by 6 bases and J by 5 bases. CDR3 region: CASSPDRGPHQPQHF. In DNA, the CDR3 is TGTGCCAGTAGCCCGGACAGGGGGCCCCATCAGCCCCAGCATTTT.

The chain uses TRBV5-1 and TRBJ1-2, with D tentatively TRBD1 (6 bases). Trimming stripped 4 bases from V and 7 bases from J, with 14 bases between. The CDR3 consists of 13 residues. The germline V gene encodes CDR1 SGHRS and CDR2 YFSETQ. The CDR3 sequence is CASSPRDTAGYTF. CDR3 sequence (DNA): TGCGCCAGCAGCCCCCGGGACACCGCTGGCTACACCTTC.

The chain recombines TRBV19 with TRBJ1-1, with TRBD1 as a possible D gene (5 bases). CDR1 LNHDA and CDR2 SQIVND come from the germline V gene (reference sequence). There are 14 residues in the CDR3. Deletions cut 7 bases from V and 11 bases from J, with 23 bases between. The CDR3 loop reads CASTLTGGGPDAFF. CDR3 nucleotide sequence: TGTGCCAGTACCCTGACGGGGGGAGGACCCGACGCTTTCTTT.

This sequence joins TRBV7-9 and TRBJ1-3; D possibly corresponds to TRBD1 (5 bases). The V end was cut by 1 base, the J end by 2 bases, with 9 bases between. Per the germline V gene, CDR1 is SEHNR and CDR2 is FQNEAQ (reference sequence). CDR3 length: 15 amino acids. CDR3 sequence reads: CASSLGTGPGNTIYF. The DNA of the CDR3 is TGTGCCAGCAGCTTAGGCACAGGCCCTGGAAACACCATATATTTT.

Here the CDR3 DNA reads TGTGCCAGCAGCCCGAGATACCAAGAGACCCAGTACTTC. Translation gives CASSPRYQETQYF. J is TRBJ2-5 and V is TRBV3-1 (or the pseudogene TRBV3-2); D is uncertain. V lost 4 bases and J 0 bases, leaving 6 bases between the germline ends. The germline CDR1 and CDR2 sequences are LGHDT and YNNKEL (reference sequence). The CDR3 is 13 residues long.

This clone showed up just once. V and J are TRBV9 and TRBJ1-1; D is uncertain. Trimming shortened V by 4 bases and J by 5 bases, and 9 bases separated the two germline ends. CDR1 and CDR2 (germline): SGDLS, YYNGEE. The CDR3 consists of 12 residues. The CDR3 region is CASSLPRTEAFF. The CDR3 region has the DNA TGTGCCAGCAGCCTGCCACGGACTGAAGCTTTCTTT.

The V call is TRBV6-2 or TRBV6-3, the J call TRBJ2-7, with D perhaps matching TRBD1 (7 bases). Germline lookup yields CDR1 MNHEY and CDR2 SVGEGT. The CDR3 runs to 15 residues. V dropped 0 bases and J dropped 7 bases, with 16 bases sitting between them. The CDR3 region has the DNA TGTGCCAGCAGTTACTCGATGGAGGGGGCGGATGAGCAGTACTTC. Protein product: CASSYSMEGADEQYF.

The chain carries TRBV5-1 and TRBJ2-1; D is possibly TRBD2 (5 bases). The CDR3 has 13 residues. CDR1 SGHRS and CDR2 YFSETQ come from the germline V gene. The V end was cut by 5 bases, the J end by 9 bases, with 15 bases between. The CDR3 coding sequence is TGCGCCAGCAGATCGAGGCTAGCTTTTGAGCAGTTCTTC. It translates to CASRSRLAFEQFF.

J is TRBJ2-7 and V is TRBV7-9, with TRBD1 identical over 10 bases. CDR1 and CDR2 (germline): SEHNR, FQNEAQ (reference sequence). The length of the CDR3 is 15 residues. V lost 5 bases and J lost 7; bases outside the gene matches: 11. This chain's CDR3 is CASSPTGTGAWEQYF. DNA of the CDR3: TGTGCCAGCAGCCCAACCGGGACAGGGGCTTGGGAGCAGTACTTC.

This chain connects TRBV7-6 to TRBJ2-7; 7 bases align to TRBD2. The CDR3 length is 13 residues. The germline gives CDR1 SGHVS, CDR2 FNYEAQ. Germline trimming cut 5 bases from V and 3 bases from J; bases unmatched to any gene: 4. This CDR3 is CASSTREGYEQYF. The CDR3 DNA reads as TGTGCCAGCAGCACGAGGGAGGGCTACGAGCAGTACTTC. Looking up the rest from reference TRBV7-6 and TRBJ2-7 gives the full variable domain: GAGVSQSPRYKVTKRGQDVALRCDPISGHVSLYWYRQALGQGPEFLTYFNYEAQQDKSGLPNDRFSAERPEGSISTLTIQRTEQRDSAMYRCASSTREGYEQYFGPGTRLTVT.

This rearrangement joins TRBV11-2 to TRBJ2-1, with TRBD2 matching over 15 bases. CDR1 is SGHAT, CDR2 FQNNGV, per germline. This CDR3 spans 15 amino acids. V was clipped by 2 bases and J by 15 bases; unmatched bases: 8. The CDR3 sequence is CASSLLGLAGGQRFF. The CDR3 nucleotides read TGTGCCAGCAGCTTATTGGGACTAGCGGGGGGACAGCGGTTCTTC.

This rearrangement joins TRBV5-6 to TRBJ2-6; D might be TRBD2 (5 bases). Germline V gene lookup returns CDR1 SGHDT and CDR2 YYEEEE. This CDR3 is 19 amino acids long. V was pared by 0 bases and J by 0 bases, with 16 bases between. The CDR3 loop reads CASSLDEGLLSSGANVLTF. CDR3 in DNA: TGTGCCAGCAGCTTGGATGAGGGTCTACTTAGCTCTGGGGCCAACGTCCTGACTTTC.

This CDR3 is CASSQVGQSGNTIYF. The DNA of the CDR3 is TGCGCCAGCAGCCAAGTAGGCCAGTCTGGAAACACCATATATTTT. The chain links TRBV4-3 to TRBJ1-3; D not certain. Germline V CDR1 and CDR2: LGHNA, YSLEER. The ends were cut back, 1 base at V and 1 base at J, with 8 bases in the middle. The CDR3 contains 15 residues.

The rearrangement joins TRBV3-1 (or the pseudogene TRBV3-2) to TRBJ1-6; D is perhaps TRBD1 (6 bases). Germline V lookup: CDR1 LGHDT, CDR2 YNNKEL (reference sequence). Deletions cut 0 bases from V and 7 bases from J, with 19 bases between. This CDR3 has 18 residues. In DNA, the CDR3 is TGTGCCAGCAGCCAAGATAGGGGGGCAGGGGCCCTCAATTCACCCCTCCACTTT. It is translated as CASSQDRGAGALNSPLHF.